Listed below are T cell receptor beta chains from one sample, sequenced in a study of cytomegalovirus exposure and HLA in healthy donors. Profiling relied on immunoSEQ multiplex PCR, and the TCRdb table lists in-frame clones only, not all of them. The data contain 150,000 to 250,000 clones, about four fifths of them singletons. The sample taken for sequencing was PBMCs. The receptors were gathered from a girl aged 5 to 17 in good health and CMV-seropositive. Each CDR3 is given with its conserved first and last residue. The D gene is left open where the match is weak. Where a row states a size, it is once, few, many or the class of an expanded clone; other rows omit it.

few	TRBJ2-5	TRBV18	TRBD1	CASSRRTGGETQYF	TGTGCCAGCTCACGGCGGACAGGGGGGGAGACCCAGTACTTC
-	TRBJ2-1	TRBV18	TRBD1	CASSSSTGSNEQFF	TGTGCCAGCTCATCATCGACAGGGAGCAATGAGCAGTTCTTC
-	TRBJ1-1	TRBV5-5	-	CASSLNTEAFF	TGTGCCAGCAGCCTTAACACTGAAGCTTTCTTT
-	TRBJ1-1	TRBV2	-	CASSISGMNTEAFF	TGTGCCAGCAGTATCTCAGGGATGAACACTGAAGCTTTCTTT
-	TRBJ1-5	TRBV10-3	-	CATSGGRRDQPQHF	TGTGCCACCAGTGGGGGCAGAAGGGATCAGCCCCAGCATTTT
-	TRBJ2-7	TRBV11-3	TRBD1	CASSEGAQGSYEQYF	TGTGCCAGCAGCGAGGGGGCCCAGGGGTCCTACGAGCAGTACTTC
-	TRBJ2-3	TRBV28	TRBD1	CASSSGQGVADTQYF	TGTGCCAGCAGTTCGGGACAGGGTGTTGCAGATACGCAGTATTTT
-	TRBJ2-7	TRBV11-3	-	CASSLDRDFSYEQYF	TGTGCCAGCAGCTTAGATCGAGACTTCTCCTACGAGCAGTACTTC
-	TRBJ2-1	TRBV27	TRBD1	CASSGDRGIGEQFF	TGTGCCAGCAGCGGGGACAGGGGAATTGGTGAGCAGTTCTTC
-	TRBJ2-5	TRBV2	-	CASSEGPTVRETQYF	TGTGCCAGCAGTGAAGGGCCGACAGTGCGGGAGACCCAGTACTTC
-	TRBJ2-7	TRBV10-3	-	CAISEYMDSYYEQYF	TGTGCCATCAGTGAGTATATGGACTCTTACTACGAGCAGTACTTC
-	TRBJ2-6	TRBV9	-	CASSGYGGSGANVLTF	TGTGCCAGCAGCGGATACGGGGGCTCTGGGGCCAACGTCCTGACTTTC
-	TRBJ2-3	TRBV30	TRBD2	CAWSLPGAGGLAGAGDTQYF	TGTGCCTGGAGTCTTCCGGGGGCGGGAGGACTAGCGGGGGCCGGCGATACGCAGTATTTT
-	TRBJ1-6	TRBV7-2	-	CASSLVQGRSYNSPLHF	TGTGCCAGCAGCTTAGTGCAGGGCCGCTCCTATAATTCACCCCTCCACTTT
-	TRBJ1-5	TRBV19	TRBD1	CASSMTGVNQPQHF	TGTGCCAGTAGTATGACAGGGGTCAATCAGCCCCAGCATTTT
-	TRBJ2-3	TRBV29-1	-	CSVRKMTERDTQYF	TGCAGCGTTCGCAAAATGACAGAAAGAGATACGCAGTATTTT
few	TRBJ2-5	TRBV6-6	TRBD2	CASSYLSLAGAETQYF	TGTGCCAGCAGTTATCTGAGCCTAGCGGGGGCAGAGACCCAGTACTTC
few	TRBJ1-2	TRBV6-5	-	CASRDADRHYGYTF	TGTGCCAGCCGAGACGCTGACAGACACTATGGCTACACCTTC
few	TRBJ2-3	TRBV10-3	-	CAIRSVGTDTQYF	TGTGCCATCAGGTCGGTTGGCACAGATACGCAGTATTTT
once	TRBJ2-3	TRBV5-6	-	CASSLEQGGTDTQYF	TGTGCCAGCAGCTTGGAACAGGGTGGCACAGATACGCAGTATTTT
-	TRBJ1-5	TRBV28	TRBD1	CASRRDRGSFNQPQHF	TGTGCCAGCAGACGAGACAGGGGGTCATTTAATCAGCCCCAGCATTTT